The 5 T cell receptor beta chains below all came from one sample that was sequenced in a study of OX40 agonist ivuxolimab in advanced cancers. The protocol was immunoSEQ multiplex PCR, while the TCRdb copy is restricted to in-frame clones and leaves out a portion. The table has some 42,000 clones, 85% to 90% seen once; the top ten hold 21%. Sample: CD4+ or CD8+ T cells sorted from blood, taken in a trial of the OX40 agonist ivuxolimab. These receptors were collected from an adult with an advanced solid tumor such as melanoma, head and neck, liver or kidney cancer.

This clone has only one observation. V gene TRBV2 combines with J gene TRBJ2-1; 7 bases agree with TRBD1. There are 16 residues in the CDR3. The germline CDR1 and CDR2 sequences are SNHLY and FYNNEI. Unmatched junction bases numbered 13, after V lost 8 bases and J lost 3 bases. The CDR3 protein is CASVPSPGGNYNEQFF. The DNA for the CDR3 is TGTGCCAGCGTTCCTAGTCCAGGGGGAAACTACAATGAGCAGTTCTTC.

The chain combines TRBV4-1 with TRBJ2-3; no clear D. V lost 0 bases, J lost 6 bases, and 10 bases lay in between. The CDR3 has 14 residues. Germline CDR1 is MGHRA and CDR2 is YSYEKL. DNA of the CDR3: TGCGCCAGCAGCCAAGAATCGGGTTCGGATACGCAGTATTTT. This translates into CASSQESGSDTQYF.

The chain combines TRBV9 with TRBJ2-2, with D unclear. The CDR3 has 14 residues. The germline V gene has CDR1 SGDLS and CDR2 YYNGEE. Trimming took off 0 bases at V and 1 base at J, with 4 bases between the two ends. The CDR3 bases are TGTGCCAGCAGCGTAGAAGGGAACACCGGGGAGCTGTTTTTT. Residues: CASSVEGNTGELFF.

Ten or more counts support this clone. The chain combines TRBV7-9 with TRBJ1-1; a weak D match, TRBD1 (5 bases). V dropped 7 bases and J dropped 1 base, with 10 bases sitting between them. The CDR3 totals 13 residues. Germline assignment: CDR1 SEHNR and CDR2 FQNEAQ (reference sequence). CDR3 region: CASNTGENTEAFF. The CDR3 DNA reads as TGTGCCAGCAATACGGGGGAGAACACTGAAGCTTTCTTT.

In nucleotides, the CDR3 is TGCAGCGTTGAGGACCTCCCCCAGTACTTC. Protein product: CSVEDLPQYF. This chain joins TRBV29-1 and TRBJ2-5; D gene uncertain. V dropped 3 bases and J dropped 9 bases, with 8 bases sitting between them. CDR3 size: 10 residues. Germline V gene sequence: CDR1 SQVTM, CDR2 ANQGSEA.